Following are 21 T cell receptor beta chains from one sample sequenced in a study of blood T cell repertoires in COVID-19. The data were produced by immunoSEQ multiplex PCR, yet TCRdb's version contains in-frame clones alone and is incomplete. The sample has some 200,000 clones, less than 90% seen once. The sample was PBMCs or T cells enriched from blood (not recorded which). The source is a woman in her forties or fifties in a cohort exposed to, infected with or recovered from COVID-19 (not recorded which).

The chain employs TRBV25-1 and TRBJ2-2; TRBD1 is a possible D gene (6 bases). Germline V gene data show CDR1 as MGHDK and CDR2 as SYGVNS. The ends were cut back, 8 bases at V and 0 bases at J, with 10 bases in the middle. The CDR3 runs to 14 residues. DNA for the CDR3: TGTGCCAGCTCCAGGGACACGAACACCGGGGAGCTGTTTTTT. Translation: CASSRDTNTGELFF.

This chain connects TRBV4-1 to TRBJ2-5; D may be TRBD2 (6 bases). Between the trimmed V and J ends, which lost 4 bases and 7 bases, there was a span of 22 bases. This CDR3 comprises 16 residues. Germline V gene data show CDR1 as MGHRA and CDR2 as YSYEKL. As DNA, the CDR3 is TGCGCCAGCAGCCTGAATAACATCGAGATCGGGGGGACCCAGTACTTC. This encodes CASSLNNIEIGGTQYF.

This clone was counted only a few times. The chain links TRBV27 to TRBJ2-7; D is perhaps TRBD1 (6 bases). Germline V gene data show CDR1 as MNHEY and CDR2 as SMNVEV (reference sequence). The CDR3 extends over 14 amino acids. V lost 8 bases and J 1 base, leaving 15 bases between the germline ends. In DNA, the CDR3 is TGTGCCAGCCGGACCGGGACAACATCCTACGAGCAGTACTTC. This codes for CASRTGTTSYEQYF.

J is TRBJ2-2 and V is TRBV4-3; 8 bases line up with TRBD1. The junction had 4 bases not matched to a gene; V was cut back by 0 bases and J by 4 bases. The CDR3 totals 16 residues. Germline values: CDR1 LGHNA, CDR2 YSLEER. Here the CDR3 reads CASSQDPGQATGELFF. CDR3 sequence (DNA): TGCGCCAGCAGCCAAGATCCGGGACAGGCCACCGGGGAGCTGTTTTTT.

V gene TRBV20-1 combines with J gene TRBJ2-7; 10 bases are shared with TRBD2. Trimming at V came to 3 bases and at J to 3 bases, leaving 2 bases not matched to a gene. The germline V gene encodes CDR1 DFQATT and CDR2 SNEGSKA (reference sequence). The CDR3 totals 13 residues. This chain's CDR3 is CSASSGGIYEQYF. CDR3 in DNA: TGCAGTGCTAGTAGCGGGGGGATCTACGAGCAGTACTTC.

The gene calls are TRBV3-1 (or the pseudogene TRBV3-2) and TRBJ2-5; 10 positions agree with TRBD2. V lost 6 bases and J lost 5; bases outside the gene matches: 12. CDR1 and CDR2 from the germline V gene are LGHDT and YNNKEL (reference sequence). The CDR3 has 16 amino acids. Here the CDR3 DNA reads TGTGCCAGCAGTCCAGTAATAGGTAGCGGGGGGGAGACCCAGTACTTC. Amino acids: CASSPVIGSGGETQYF.

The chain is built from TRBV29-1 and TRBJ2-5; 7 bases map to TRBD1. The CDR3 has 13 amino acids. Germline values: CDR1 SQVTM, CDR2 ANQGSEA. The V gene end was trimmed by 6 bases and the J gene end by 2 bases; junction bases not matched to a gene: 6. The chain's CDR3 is CSVEGQLQETQYF. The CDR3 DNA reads TGCAGCGTCGAGGGACAGTTACAAGAGACCCAGTACTTC.

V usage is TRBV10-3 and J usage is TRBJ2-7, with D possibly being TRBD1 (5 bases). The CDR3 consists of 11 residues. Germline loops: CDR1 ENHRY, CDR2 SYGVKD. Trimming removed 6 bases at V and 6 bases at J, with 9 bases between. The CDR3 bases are TGTGCCATCAGATCGACAGCCGAGCAGTACTTC. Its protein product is CAIRSTAEQYF.

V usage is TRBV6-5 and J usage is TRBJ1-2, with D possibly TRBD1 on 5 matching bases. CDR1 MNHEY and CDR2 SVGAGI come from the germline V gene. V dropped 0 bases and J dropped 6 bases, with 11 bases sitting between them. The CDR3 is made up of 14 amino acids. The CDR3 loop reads CASSYSMGGNGYTF. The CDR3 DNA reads TGTGCCAGCAGTTACTCGATGGGGGGGAATGGCTACACCTTC.

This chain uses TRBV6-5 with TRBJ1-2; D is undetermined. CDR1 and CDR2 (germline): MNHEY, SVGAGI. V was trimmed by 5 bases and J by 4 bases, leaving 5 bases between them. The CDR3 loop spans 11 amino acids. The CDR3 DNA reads TGTGCCAGCAGTCGGGGCTATGGCTACACCTTC. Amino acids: CASSRGYGYTF.

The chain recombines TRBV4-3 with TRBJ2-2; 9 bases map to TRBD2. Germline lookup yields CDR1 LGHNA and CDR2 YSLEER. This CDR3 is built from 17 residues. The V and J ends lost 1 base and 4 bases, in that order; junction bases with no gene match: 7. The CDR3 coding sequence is TGCGCCAGCAGCCAAGGGATAGCGGGGGCCGGCACCGGGGAGCTGTTTTTT. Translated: CASSQGIAGAGTGELFF.

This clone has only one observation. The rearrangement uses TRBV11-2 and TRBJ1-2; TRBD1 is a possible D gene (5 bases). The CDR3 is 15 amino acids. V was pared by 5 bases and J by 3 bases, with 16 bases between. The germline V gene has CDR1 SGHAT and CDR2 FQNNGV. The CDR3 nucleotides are TGTGCCAGCAGCCCTCGGGGGGTGAACGACTATGGCTACACCTTC. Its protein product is CASSPRGVNDYGYTF.

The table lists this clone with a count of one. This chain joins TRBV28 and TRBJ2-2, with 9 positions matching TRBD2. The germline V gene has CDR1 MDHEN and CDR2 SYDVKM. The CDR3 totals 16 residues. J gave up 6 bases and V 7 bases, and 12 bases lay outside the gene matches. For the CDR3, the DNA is TGTGCCAGCATTCGAGGCGGGGGGGCCCTGGCCGGGGAGCTGTTTTTT. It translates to CASIRGGGALAGELFF.

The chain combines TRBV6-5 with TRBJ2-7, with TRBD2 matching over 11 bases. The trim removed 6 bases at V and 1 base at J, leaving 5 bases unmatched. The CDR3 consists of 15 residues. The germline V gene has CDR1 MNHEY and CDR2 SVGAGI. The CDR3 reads CASSLAGGLSYEQYF. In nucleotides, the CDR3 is TGTGCCAGCAGCCTAGCGGGGGGCCTTTCCTACGAGCAGTACTTC.

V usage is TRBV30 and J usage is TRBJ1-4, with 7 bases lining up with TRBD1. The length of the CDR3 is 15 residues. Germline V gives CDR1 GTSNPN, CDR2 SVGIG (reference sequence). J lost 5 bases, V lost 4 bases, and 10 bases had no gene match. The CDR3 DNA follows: TGTGCCTGGACGGACCCCGGGACAGAAAATGAAAAACTGTTTTTT. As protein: CAWTDPGTENEKLFF.

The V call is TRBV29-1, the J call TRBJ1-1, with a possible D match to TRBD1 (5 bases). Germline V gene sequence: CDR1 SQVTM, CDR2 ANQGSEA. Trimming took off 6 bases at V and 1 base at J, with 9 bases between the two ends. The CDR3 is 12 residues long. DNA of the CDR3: TGCAGCGTCACGACAGCGAACACTGAAGCTTTCTTT. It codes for CSVTTANTEAFF. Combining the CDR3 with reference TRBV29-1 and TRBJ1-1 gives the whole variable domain SAVISQKPSRDICQRGTSLTIQCQVDSQVTMMFWYRQQPGQSLTLIATANQGSEATYESGFVIDKFPISRPNLTFSTLTVSNMSPEDSSIYLCSVTTANTEAFFGQGTRLTVV.

CDR3 loop: CASSLGRDSPLHF. The DNA of the CDR3 is TGTGCCAGCAGCTTGGGTCGGGATTCACCCCTCCACTTT. The V and J genes are TRBV7-3 and TRBJ1-6, with D unresolved. CDR1 is SGHTA, CDR2 FQGTGA, per germline. The V and J ends lost 3 bases and 8 bases respectively, with 8 bases between them. The CDR3 length is 13 residues.

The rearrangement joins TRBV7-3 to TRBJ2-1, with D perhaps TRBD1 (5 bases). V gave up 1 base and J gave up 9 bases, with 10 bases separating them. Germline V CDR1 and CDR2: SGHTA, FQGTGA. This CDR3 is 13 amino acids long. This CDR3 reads CASSLMGLGEQFF. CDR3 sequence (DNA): TGTGCCAGCAGCTTAATGGGGCTTGGTGAGCAGTTCTTC.

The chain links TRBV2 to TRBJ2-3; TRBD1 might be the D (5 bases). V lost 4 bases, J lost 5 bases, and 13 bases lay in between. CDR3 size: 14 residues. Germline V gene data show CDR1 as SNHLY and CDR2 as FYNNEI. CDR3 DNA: TGTGCCAGCAGTGTCGGAAGGGGTAGAGATACGCAGTATTTT. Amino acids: CASSVGRGRDTQYF.

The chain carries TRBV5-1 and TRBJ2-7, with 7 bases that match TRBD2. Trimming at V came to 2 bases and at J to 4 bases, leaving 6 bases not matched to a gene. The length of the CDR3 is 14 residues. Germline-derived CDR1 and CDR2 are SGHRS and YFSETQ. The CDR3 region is CASSFGGRGYEQYF. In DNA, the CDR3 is TGCGCCAGCAGCTTTGGAGGGAGGGGATACGAGCAGTACTTC.

CDR3 DNA: TGCGCCAGCAGCCAAGGCACAGGGGTCGGAGAGCAGTTCTTC. Translating it yields CASSQGTGVGEQFF. The rearrangement uses TRBV4-1 and TRBJ2-1; 7 positions match TRBD1. The CDR3 extends over 14 amino acids. V shed 1 base and J 10 bases; nucleotides not matched to a gene: 7. CDR1 and CDR2 (germline): MGHRA, YSYEKL.